This record covers a single T cell receptor (beta chain). What it binds is not known. Trimming cost V 1 base and J 2 bases, with 11 bases left between them. The length of the CDR3 is 15 residues. CDR1 LGHNA and CDR2 YNFKEQ come from the germline V gene. All of the isolated RNA was reverse transcribed, so expressed TCRB transcripts were sequenced. Profiled with immunoSEQ multiplex PCR; TCRdb holds only in-frame clones, not every one. The table lists 600,000 or so clones, about an eighth of them singletons. This specimen comes from a study of beta chain features in type 1 diabetes. Study conclusions and caveats: People with Type 1 diabetes carried modestly yet significantly shorter TCRB CDR3s in all four CD4+ subsets. Patients' naive, central memory and regulatory TCRB repertoires appeared more alike than those of healthy donors. Amplification by PCR could prefer shorter templates, with the same effect in patients and controls.

This TCR was recovered from a man in his thirties or forties with type 1 diabetes. Material for sequencing was naive CD4+ T cells from blood. This sequence joins TRBV4-2 and TRBJ1-1; D might be TRBD1 (5 bases). In nucleotides, the CDR3 is TGTGCCAGCAGCCAAGCGGCGGGGCGAAACACTGAAGCTTTCTTT. Its protein product is CASSQAAGRNTEAFF.